The 7 T cell receptor beta chains listed next were all sequenced from one sample in a study of neurological immune-mediated disorders. TCRdb fed the 5' RACE reads into MiXCR, producing one record per CDR3 protein. The sample lists about 45,000 distinct CDR3 sequences, 13% seen once, with 11% in the top ten. Described time point: longitudinal time-point 3. Specimen: PBMCs. These TCRs come from a man aged 25 to 40 in good health.

This clonotype was detected many times. The rearrangement joins TRBV5-1 to TRBJ2-5, with 7 bases matching TRBD1. The CDR3 contains 16 residues. V trimming: 0 bases; J trimming: 3 bases; junction bases outside the gene matches: 8. Germline CDR1 SGHRS, CDR2 YFSETQ. CDR3 sequence reads: CASSLGPQGTKETQYF. In DNA, the CDR3 is TGCGCCAGCAGCTTGGGTCCACAGGGGACCAAAGAGACCCAGTACTTC.

This clonotype was seen at least ten times. A much bigger clone sits one base away, suggesting this may be a read error. V is TRBV5-1 and J is TRBJ2-6, with D perhaps TRBD1 (5 bases). CDR1 and CDR2 (germline): SGHRS, YFSETQ. This CDR3 comprises 15 residues. The CDR3 bases are TGCGCCAGCAGCCCGTTTAATTCTGGGGCCAACGCCCTGACTTTC. Amino acid sequence: CASSPFNSGANALTF.

The sample holds a few counts of this clonotype. CDR3 DNA sequence: TGTGCCAGCAGCCACAAAGGACTAGCCTCAGATACGCAGTATTTT. Translating it yields CASSHKGLASDTQYF. This chain links TRBV3-1 with TRBJ2-3; 8 positions agree with TRBD2. CDR1 LGHDT and CDR2 YNNKEL come from the germline V gene (reference sequence). CDR3 size: 15 residues. After removal of 3 bases from V and 4 bases from J, the junction contained 6 bases not matched to a gene.

This chain uses TRBV20-1 with TRBJ2-5, with D perhaps TRBD1 (5 bases). The V end was cut by 5 bases, the J end by 4 bases, with 11 bases between. Per the germline V gene, CDR1 is DFQATT and CDR2 is SNEGSKA (reference sequence). The CDR3 loop spans 12 amino acids. The CDR3 DNA reads as TGCAGTGCTCTCCAGGGAATAGAGACCCAGTACTTC. It encodes CSALQGIETQYF.

This clonotype was counted at least ten times. V usage is TRBV20-1 and J usage is TRBJ2-3; TRBD2 agrees at 8 bases. Germline lookup yields CDR1 DFQATT and CDR2 SNEGSKA (reference sequence). This CDR3 is 15 amino acids long. With 6 bases clipped from V and 0 bases from J, the junction kept 8 bases outside the gene matches. The CDR3 DNA is TGCAGTGCCCCACTAGCGGAGACTAGCACAGATACGCAGTATTTT. It is translated as CSAPLAETSTDTQYF.

This clonotype was recorded only once. The chain has TRBV7-2 and TRBJ1-4; the D gene is possibly TRBD1 (5 bases). The CDR3 runs 15 residues. The germline V and J ends were trimmed by 2 bases and 4 bases, with 11 bases remaining between them. CDR1 SGHTA and CDR2 FQGNSA come from the germline V gene. The CDR3 sequence is CASSLLGTGNEKLFF. The CDR3 DNA reads TGTGCCAGCAGCTTATTGGGGACGGGTAATGAAAAACTGTTTTTT.

There are many counts of this clonotype. CDR3 in amino acids: CASSDSGGVTDTQYF. The CDR3 DNA follows: TGTGCCAGCAGTGACTCGGGGGGCGTCACAGATACGCAGTATTTT. This chain uses TRBV6-4 with TRBJ2-3; perhaps D is TRBD1 or TRBD2 (6 bases each). The ends were cut back, 0 bases at V and 2 bases at J, with 9 bases in the middle. Germline assignment: CDR1 MRHNA and CDR2 SNTAGT. The length of the CDR3 is 15 residues.